The 28 T cell receptor beta chains reported below all come from one sample, sequenced in a study of T cell responses to AZD1222 COVID-19 vaccine. Sequencing was performed with immunoSEQ multiplex PCR; in TCRdb, only in-frame clones are kept and a portion is missing. The table has roughly 150,000 clones, 75% to 95% seen once; the top ten hold 1.8%. The input for sequencing was peripheral blood, taken on day 0 of AZD1222 vaccination. The source of these receptors is an adult in good health.

This chain links TRBV25-1 with TRBJ2-7; 8 nucleotides line up with TRBD1. The CDR3 contains 14 residues. From germline, CDR1 is MGHDK and CDR2 SYGVNS. V lost 6 bases to trimming and J lost 1 base; unmatched junction nucleotides: 5. The CDR3 reads CASSRTGFSYEQYF. The CDR3 DNA reads TGTGCCAGCAGCAGGACAGGGTTTTCCTACGAGCAGTACTTC.

The chain joins TRBV15 to TRBJ1-5; 9 nucleotides agree with TRBD1. This CDR3 comprises 16 residues. Germline V gene sequence: CDR1 LNHNV, CDR2 YYDKDF (reference sequence). After removal of 1 base from V and 5 bases from J, the junction contained 6 bases not matched to a gene. The CDR3 here is CATSRGRDRAYQPQHF. CDR3 in DNA: TGTGCCACCAGCAGAGGCCGGGACAGGGCCTATCAGCCCCAGCATTTT.

This rearrangement joins TRBV28 to TRBJ2-1; 8 bases line up with TRBD2. This CDR3 has 14 amino acids. Germline V gene sequence: CDR1 MDHEN, CDR2 SYDVKM. V lost 4 bases and J lost 7; bases outside the gene matches: 6. The CDR3, as DNA: TGTGCCAGCAGTTCCGCCGGGACTAGGAATGAGCAGTTCTTC. It translates to CASSSAGTRNEQFF.

The chain couples TRBV6-5 to TRBJ1-1; TRBD1 aligns across 10 bases. The V and J ends lost 7 bases and 4 bases, in that order; junction bases with no gene match: 9. The germline V gene encodes CDR1 MNHEY and CDR2 SVGAGI. The CDR3 runs 15 residues. The CDR3 loop reads CASKQGQGSFTEAFF. CDR3 sequence (DNA): TGTGCCAGCAAACAGGGACAGGGGAGTTTCACTGAAGCTTTCTTT.

V and J are TRBV4-2 and TRBJ1-2; D not certain. The CDR3 is 14 residues long. V was clipped by 0 bases and J by 2 bases, with 7 bases between them. Germline V gene data show CDR1 as LGHNA and CDR2 as YNFKEQ. The CDR3 bases are TGTGCCAGCAGCCAAGATCCCGTGAACTATGGCTACACCTTC. Translation: CASSQDPVNYGYTF.

The genes are TRBV20-1 and TRBJ1-1; D possibly corresponds to TRBD1 (6 bases). CDR1 DFQATT and CDR2 SNEGSKA come from the germline V gene (reference sequence). This CDR3 is 14 amino acids long. With 3 bases removed from V and 4 bases from J, the gap between germline ends came to 15 bases. In nucleotides, the CDR3 is TGCAGTGCTAGTAAGGGGACAAGAATCACTGAAGCTTTCTTT. Protein sequence: CSASKGTRITEAFF.

The rearrangement links TRBV4-1 to TRBJ2-7; possible D gene TRBD2, 6 bases. V shed 0 bases and J shed 2 bases, with 11 bases lying between them. The CDR3 covers 15 residues. Germline V gene lookup returns CDR1 MGHRA and CDR2 YSYEKL. The CDR3 DNA follows: TGCGCCAGCAGCCAAGAAGCGGGCGCGACCTACGAGCAGTACTTC. Protein: CASSQEAGATYEQYF.

This clone appeared a single time. The chain is built from TRBV15 and TRBJ2-5; D might be TRBD2 (6 bases). Germline V gene sequence: CDR1 LNHNV, CDR2 YYDKDF (reference sequence). Trimming stripped 0 bases from V and 3 bases from J, with 11 bases between. The CDR3 sequence is 15 residues long. The CDR3 sequence: CATSRDITSKETQYF. The CDR3 region has the DNA TGTGCCACCAGCAGAGACATTACTAGCAAAGAGACCCAGTACTTC.

V gene TRBV19 combines with J gene TRBJ1-1; D is unresolved. Germline V gene data show CDR1 as LNHDA and CDR2 as SQIVND (reference sequence). The CDR3 runs 14 residues. V was trimmed by 3 bases and J by 2 bases, leaving 10 bases between them. Here the CDR3 DNA reads TGTGCCAGTAGTATCCGAGGGTTTAACACTGAAGCTTTCTTT. Translated, it gives CASSIRGFNTEAFF.

This chain connects TRBV28 to TRBJ1-4; the D is unclear. The CDR3 loop spans 15 amino acids. Trimming removed 6 bases at V and 2 bases at J, with 13 bases between. CDR1 MDHEN and CDR2 SYDVKM come from the germline V gene. The CDR3 sequence is CASRIWPGTNEKLFF. The CDR3, as DNA: TGTGCCAGCAGAATCTGGCCGGGGACTAATGAAAAACTGTTTTTT.

CDR3: CASSLVSQMNTEAFF. Written as DNA, the CDR3 is TGTGCCAGCAGCTTAGTCAGTCAGATGAACACTGAAGCTTTCTTT. The chain links TRBV7-2 to TRBJ1-1; D gene uncertain. V shed 1 base and J shed 0 bases, with 9 bases lying between them. The CDR3 has 15 residues. From germline, CDR1 is SGHTA and CDR2 FQGNSA. The whole variable domain, filled in from reference TRBV7-2 and TRBJ1-1, reads GAGVSQSPSNKVTEKGKDVELRCDPISGHTALYWYRQSLGQGLEFLIYFQGNSAPDKSGLPSDRFSAERTGGSVSTLTIQRTQQEDSAVYLCASSLVSQMNTEAFFGQGTRLTVV.

The chain joins TRBV28 to TRBJ1-2; unclear D gene. This CDR3 comprises 11 residues. V was shortened by 6 bases and J by 4 bases, with 6 bases between the two germline ends. The germline V gene encodes CDR1 MDHEN and CDR2 SYDVKM. The CDR3 reads CASRYSYGYTF. For the CDR3, the DNA is TGTGCCAGCAGGTACAGCTATGGCTACACCTTC.

The CDR3 DNA is TGCGCCAGCAGCTTGACGGGCCTCTATAATTCACCCCTCCACTTT. Amino acid sequence: CASSLTGLYNSPLHF. This chain uses TRBV5-1 with TRBJ1-6, with D unresolved. The germline V gene encodes CDR1 SGHRS and CDR2 YFSETQ. This CDR3 is 15 amino acids long. The V gene lost 1 base and the J gene lost 3 bases, with 8 bases spanning the gap.

The rearrangement links TRBV5-1 to TRBJ2-3; D not certain. CDR3 length: 12 amino acids. Germline CDR1 and CDR2: SGHRS and YFSETQ. The ends were cut back, 5 bases at V and 3 bases at J, with 7 bases in the middle. The DNA for the CDR3 is TGCGCCAGCAGTCCCGAGACAGATACGCAGTATTTT. Translating gives CASSPETDTQYF.

This clone appeared once. This chain connects TRBV29-1 to TRBJ2-2, with 11 bases that match TRBD1. CDR1 and CDR2 from the germline V gene are SQVTM and ANQGSEA. There are 15 residues in the CDR3. With 3 bases clipped from V and 5 bases from J, the junction kept 5 bases outside the gene matches. CDR3 in amino acids: CSVDVGQGDTGELFF. CDR3 coding DNA: TGCAGCGTTGATGTGGGACAGGGGGATACCGGGGAGCTGTTTTTT.

The V call is TRBV7-3, the J call TRBJ2-1; 7 bases align to TRBD2. The CDR3 length is 17 residues. V was pared by 4 bases and J by 3 bases, with 12 bases of the junction left unmatched. The germline V gene has CDR1 SGHTA and CDR2 FQGTGA. This CDR3 reads CASSYDGRRGSYNEQFF. CDR3 DNA: TGTGCCAGCAGCTACGACGGCCGGCGCGGGAGCTACAATGAGCAGTTCTTC.

This rearrangement joins TRBV19 to TRBJ2-7; 9 nucleotides agree with TRBD2. CDR1 is LNHDA and CDR2 is SQIVND in the germline V gene (reference sequence). This CDR3 has 14 amino acids. The junction had 3 bases not matched to a gene; V was cut back by 4 bases and J by 2 bases. The CDR3 is CASSKREVPYEQYF. The CDR3 region has the DNA TGTGCCAGTAGTAAGCGGGAGGTACCCTACGAGCAGTACTTC.

V and J are TRBV29-1 and TRBJ2-1; D unclear. CDR1 is SQVTM, CDR2 ANQGSEA, per germline. The CDR3 consists of 10 residues. Trimming took off 7 bases at V and 4 bases at J, with 5 bases between the two ends. CDR3 nucleotide sequence: TGCAGCGCAGTATACAATGAGCAGTTCTTC. Amino acid sequence: CSAVYNEQFF.

This clone has just one count. This CDR3 reads CASSFAGKGLFDEQFF. CDR3 coding DNA: TGTGCCAGCAGTTTCGCGGGGAAAGGTTTATTCGATGAGCAGTTCTTC. The chain couples TRBV27 to TRBJ2-1; tentatively, D is TRBD2 (6 bases). This CDR3 has 16 amino acids. Deletions cut 3 bases from V and 8 bases from J, with 20 bases between. Germline CDR1 reads MNHEY; CDR2 reads SMNVEV (reference sequence).

The V call is TRBV4-1, the J call TRBJ2-1; D could derive from TRBD1 or TRBD2 (6 bases each). CDR1 MGHRA and CDR2 YSYEKL come from the germline V gene. Between the trimmed V and J ends, which lost 1 base and 5 bases, there was a span of 15 bases. CDR3 size: 16 residues. CDR3 protein: CASSQVGGPLDNEQFF. The CDR3 DNA reads TGCGCCAGCAGCCAAGTGGGGGGCCCGTTAGACAATGAGCAGTTCTTC.

V and J are TRBV28 and TRBJ2-3; D tentatively fits TRBD1 or TRBD2 (5 bases each). Germline lookup yields CDR1 MDHEN and CDR2 SYDVKM. V was trimmed by 2 bases and J by 0 bases, leaving 9 bases between them. The CDR3 is 15 residues long. The CDR3 here is CASSLPGPSTDTQYF. In DNA form, the CDR3 reads TGTGCCAGCAGTTTACCGGGACCGAGCACAGATACGCAGTATTTT.

This clone was seen a single time. The chain has TRBV7-6 and TRBJ1-3; D remains unclear. Germline CDR1 and CDR2: SGHVS and FNYEAQ. Trimming removed 1 base from V and 0 bases from J, with 10 bases in between. CDR3 length equals 16 residues. Written as DNA, the CDR3 is TGTGCCAGCAGCTTAGGCGGATACATCTCTGGAAACACCATATATTTT. Translating gives CASSLGGYISGNTIYF.

V is TRBV5-6 and J is TRBJ2-3; 7 positions agree with TRBD2. J gave up 6 bases and V 0 bases, and 10 bases lay outside the gene matches. The V gene's germline CDR1 is SGHDT and CDR2 YYEEEE. This CDR3 spans 16 amino acids. This CDR3 is CASSLASAGVGDTQYF. Written as DNA, the CDR3 is TGTGCCAGCAGCTTGGCCTCTGCGGGAGTAGGGGATACGCAGTATTTT. The complete variable domain, with remaining parts taken from reference TRBV5-6 and TRBJ2-3, reads DAGVTQSPTHLIKTRGQQVTLRCSPKSGHDTVSWYQQALGQGPQFIFQYYEEEERQRGNFPDRFSGHQFPNYSSELNVNALLLGDSALYLCASSLASAGVGDTQYFGPGTRLTVL.

V is TRBV7-2 and J is TRBJ1-6, with 9 nucleotides matching TRBD1. The CDR3 runs to 16 residues. V shed 5 bases, J shed 5 bases, and the junction held 7 bases outside the gene matches. Germline CDR1 and CDR2: SGHTA and FQGNSA. CDR3 region: CASSPGTGMHNSPLHF. DNA for the CDR3: TGTGCCAGCAGCCCCGGGACAGGGATGCATAATTCACCCCTCCACTTT.

The chain joins TRBV6-2 or TRBV6-3 to TRBJ1-1, with TRBD1 matching over 7 bases. Per the germline V gene, CDR1 is MNHEY and CDR2 is SVGEGT. Germline trimming cut 5 bases from V and 3 bases from J; bases unmatched to any gene: 12. The CDR3 sequence is 16 residues long. The CDR3 DNA sequence: TGTGCCAGCAGTCCCTCGATAGGGGGCATGGACACTGAAGCTTTCTTT. It is translated as CASSPSIGGMDTEAFF.

V and J are TRBV27 and TRBJ2-1; 12 bases align to TRBD1. CDR1 MNHEY and CDR2 SMNVEV come from the germline V gene (reference sequence). The ends lost 2 bases at V and 7 bases at J; junction bases unmatched: 3. The CDR3 has 15 residues. The CDR3 DNA reads TGTGCCAGCAGTTTAGGGACAGGGGGCTTAAATGAGCAGTTCTTC. Amino acid sequence: CASSLGTGGLNEQFF.

This chain links TRBV10-3 with TRBJ1-4; D is undetermined. In germline, CDR1 is ENHRY, CDR2 SYGVKD. The CDR3 runs to 14 residues. The V end lost 4 bases, the J end lost 0 bases, and 6 bases lay between the germline ends. CDR3: CAISAGATNEKLFF. The CDR3 DNA follows: TGTGCCATCAGTGCGGGAGCAACTAATGAAAAACTGTTTTTT.

This rearrangement joins TRBV6-5 to TRBJ1-5, with 9 bases aligning to TRBD1. The CDR3 has 15 amino acids. The ends lost 8 bases at V and 5 bases at J; junction bases unmatched: 10. CDR1 MNHEY and CDR2 SVGAGI come from the germline V gene. The CDR3 sequence is CASGGEGTGYQPQHF. The CDR3 nucleotides are TGTGCCAGCGGGGGAGAGGGGACAGGGTATCAGCCCCAGCATTTT.